What follows are 18 T cell receptor beta chains derived from one specimen sequenced in a study of blood T cell repertoires in COVID-19. Profiled with immunoSEQ multiplex PCR; TCRdb holds only in-frame clones, not every one. There are under 500,000 clones in the sample; 75% to 90% occur only once, and about 4.5% lies in the top ten. The specimen was peripheral blood. These TCRs come from a woman in her thirties with acute or convalescent COVID-19.

The CDR3 sequence: CASGQGTVGYGYTF. The CDR3 DNA reads as TGTGCCAGCGGCCAAGGGACAGTCGGCTATGGCTACACCTTC. This chain joins TRBV9 and TRBJ1-2; 7 bases are a match to TRBD1. Per the germline V gene, CDR1 is SGDLS and CDR2 is YYNGEE. The CDR3 runs 14 residues. V lost 7 bases to trimming and J lost 4 bases; unmatched junction nucleotides: 10.

The chain is built from TRBV18 and TRBJ2-1; 7 bases align to TRBD2. The CDR3 has 16 amino acids. Germline V lookup: CDR1 KGHSH, CDR2 LQKENI. J lost 1 base, V lost 3 bases, and 6 bases had no gene match. DNA for the CDR3: TGTGCCAGCTCACCCGCGGGGGTACCATCCTACAATGAGCAGTTCTTC. Its translation is CASSPAGVPSYNEQFF.

The chain uses TRBV5-4 and TRBJ2-7; 10 bases map to TRBD1. The CDR3 sequence is 15 residues long. V trimming: 4 bases; J trimming: 0 bases; junction bases outside the gene matches: 4. Germline V gene data show CDR1 as SGHNT and CDR2 as YYREEE (reference sequence). In DNA, the CDR3 is TGTGCCAGCAGCGGGCGACAGGGGGCCTCCTACGAGCAGTACTTC. This encodes CASSGRQGASYEQYF.

J is TRBJ1-2 and V is TRBV9; the match to TRBD1 covers 8 bases. The germline V gene encodes CDR1 SGDLS and CDR2 YYNGEE. V lost 0 bases, J lost 2 bases, and 3 bases stayed unmatched. This CDR3 has 15 amino acids. This CDR3 reads CASSVGGQENYGYTF. CDR3 bases: TGTGCCAGCAGCGTAGGGGGACAGGAGAACTATGGCTACACCTTC. The full variable domain, in which reference TRBV9 and TRBJ1-2 provide the parts outside the CDR3, is DSGVTQTPKHLITATGQRVTLRCSPRSGDLSVYWYQQSLDQGLQFLIQYYNGEERAKGNILERFSAQQFPDLHSELNLSSLELGDSALYFCASSVGGQENYGYTFGSGTRLTVV.

The chain employs TRBV13 and TRBJ2-3; 10 bases fit TRBD1. The CDR3 loop spans 14 amino acids. Germline assignment: CDR1 PRHDT and CDR2 FYEKMQ (reference sequence). The trim removed 4 bases at V and 5 bases at J, leaving 3 bases unmatched. As DNA, the CDR3 is TGTGCCAGCAGCTCCTGGGACAGGGGAGATACGCAGTATTTT. As protein: CASSSWDRGDTQYF.

The chain has TRBV5-1 and TRBJ2-7; 7 nucleotides line up with TRBD1. This CDR3 spans 18 amino acids. V was clipped by 3 bases and J by 1 base; unmatched bases: 16. Germline CDR1 is SGHRS and CDR2 is YFSETQ. CDR3 bases: TGCGCCAGCAGCTCTAGAACGCGACAGGGCCAGCGATCCTACGAGCAGTACTTC. It codes for CASSSRTRQGQRSYEQYF.

This chain connects TRBV2 to TRBJ2-7; D may be TRBD2 (6 bases). The CDR3 totals 13 residues. Between the trimmed V and J ends, which lost 5 bases and 3 bases, there was a span of 11 bases. Looked up from germline, CDR1 is SNHLY and CDR2 is FYNNEI. CDR3 in amino acids: CASSPGSYYEQYF. The CDR3 nucleotides are TGTGCCAGCAGTCCCGGGAGCTACTACGAGCAGTACTTC.

J is TRBJ2-7 and V is TRBV4-2; 8 positions agree with TRBD2. The V gene's germline CDR1 is LGHNA and CDR2 YNFKEQ. The CDR3 is 15 residues long. Trimming at V came to 0 bases and at J to 5 bases, leaving 6 bases not matched to a gene. The CDR3 region is CASSQEPGLVNEQYF. CDR3 DNA: TGTGCCAGCAGCCAAGAACCGGGACTAGTGAACGAGCAGTACTTC.

The rearrangement uses TRBV23-1 and TRBJ1-5, with 7 bases aligning to TRBD1. TRBV23-1 is reported as an ORF; its role is uncertain. V trimming: 5 bases; J trimming: 1 base; junction bases outside the gene matches: 11. This CDR3 comprises 17 residues. CDR3 protein: CASSTPRGRLSNQPQHF. The CDR3, as DNA: TGCGCCAGCAGTACACCAAGGGGGCGCCTAAGCAATCAGCCCCAGCATTTT.

The V call is TRBV7-8, the J call TRBJ2-2; 10 positions agree with TRBD1. The CDR3 runs 15 residues. J gave up 7 bases and V 4 bases, and 6 bases lay outside the gene matches. The germline V gene has CDR1 SGHVS and CDR2 FQNEAQ. DNA of the CDR3: TGTGCCAGCAGCTCCCGGGACAGGGGTGACGGGGAGCTGTTTTTT. Protein sequence: CASSSRDRGDGELFF.

V is TRBV13 and J is TRBJ2-6; D not resolved. Germline CDR1 reads PRHDT; CDR2 reads FYEKMQ (reference sequence). Trimming cost V 1 base and J 1 base, with 8 bases left between them. The CDR3 spans 16 residues. CDR3 region: CASSLASESGANVLTF. The DNA of the CDR3 is TGTGCCAGCAGCTTAGCTTCGGAGTCTGGGGCCAACGTCCTGACTTTC.

The chain uses TRBV2 and TRBJ1-5; 7 nucleotides agree with TRBD1. Trimming cost V 2 bases and J 7 bases; bases outside gene matches: 8. Germline CDR1 reads SNHLY; CDR2 reads FYNNEI. The CDR3 runs 15 residues. The chain's CDR3 is CASSERDSLRQPQHF. The CDR3 nucleotides read TGTGCCAGCAGTGAACGGGACAGCTTGCGACAGCCCCAGCATTTT.

The chain recombines TRBV5-4 with TRBJ1-5; D is undetermined. Trimming stripped 0 bases from V and 5 bases from J, with 6 bases between. The germline V gene encodes CDR1 SGHNT and CDR2 YYREEE (reference sequence). The length of the CDR3 is 13 residues. Here the CDR3 reads CASSLERDQPQHF. As DNA, the CDR3 is TGTGCCAGCAGCTTGGAGCGAGATCAGCCCCAGCATTTT.

The chain uses TRBV18 and TRBJ2-1, with D possibly matching TRBD2 (6 bases). This CDR3 contains 17 residues. The germline V gene has CDR1 KGHSH and CDR2 LQKENI. The V gene lost 2 bases and the J gene lost 7 bases, with 21 bases spanning the gap. CDR3 DNA: TGTGCCAGCTCACCATGGCTTCAGGGCGACCTAGCGAATGAGCAGTTCTTC. Its protein product is CASSPWLQGDLANEQFF.

This clone has only a few counts. V and J are TRBV5-1 and TRBJ1-6; D gene ambiguous. CDR1 SGHRS and CDR2 YFSETQ come from the germline V gene. Trimming pared 0 bases from V and 6 bases from J, leaving 16 bases between. The CDR3 sequence is 17 residues long. CDR3 coding DNA: TGCGCCAGCAGCTTGGAAGCAGGACTGACACTTAATTCACCCCTCCACTTT. It encodes CASSLEAGLTLNSPLHF.

The V call is TRBV5-4, the J call TRBJ1-1; D call uncertain. V was trimmed by 1 base and J by 9 bases, leaving 10 bases between them. CDR3 length equals 12 residues. Germline values: CDR1 SGHNT, CDR2 YYREEE (reference sequence). Written as DNA, the CDR3 is TGTGCCAGCAGCTTGCAAGCGGGGAAAGCTTTCTTT. Translated: CASSLQAGKAFF.

The chain has TRBV5-1 and TRBJ2-7, with 9 positions matching TRBD1. The germline gives CDR1 SGHRS, CDR2 YFSETQ. The length of the CDR3 is 15 residues. With 4 bases clipped from V and 1 base from J, the junction kept 6 bases outside the gene matches. CDR3 sequence reads: CASSRAGTGSYEQYF. CDR3 DNA: TGCGCCAGCAGCCGAGCCGGGACAGGGTCCTACGAGCAGTACTTC. Full variable domain (remainder filled in from reference TRBV5-1 and TRBJ2-7): KAGVTQTPRYLIKTRGQQVTLSCSPISGHRSVSWYQQTPGQGLQFLFEYFSETQRNKGNFPGRFSGRQFSNSRSEMNVSTLELGDSALYLCASSRAGTGSYEQYFGPGTRLTVT.

The gene calls are TRBV7-7 and TRBJ2-5; D is uncertain. The length of the CDR3 is 15 residues. The germline V and J ends were trimmed by 0 bases and 5 bases, with 13 bases remaining between them. Per germline, CDR1 SSHAT and CDR2 FNYEAQ (reference sequence). CDR3 nucleotides: TGTGCCAGCAGCTTAGCGCGCCTAGATGCGGAGACCCAGTACTTC. Translated, it gives CASSLARLDAETQYF.